These 11 T cell receptor beta chains originate from one sample sequenced in a study of shared clonotypes between healthy human individuals. Some clones are missing from TCRdb's copy, which holds only in-frame ones; the method was immunoSEQ multiplex PCR. Among more than 2,000,000 clones, more than 90% were seen once, and the ten largest hold over 0.12%. Sequencing was done on a sample of naive CD4+ T cells sorted from blood. Indicated subset: CD45RA+ positively selected. The origin of the receptors is a man aged 18 to 29 in good health.

The V and J genes are TRBV5-6 and TRBJ2-7; 8 bases map to TRBD2. CDR1 SGHDT and CDR2 YYEEEE come from the germline V gene. The CDR3 loop spans 13 amino acids. V gave up 1 base and J gave up 3 bases; unmatched junction bases: 0. CDR3 sequence: CASSLRGGYEQYF. Here the CDR3 DNA reads TGTGCCAGCAGCTTGCGGGGGGGCTACGAGCAGTACTTC.

The V call is TRBV18, the J call TRBJ1-1; 8 nucleotides match TRBD1. Trimming took 1 base from V and 4 from J; bases not matched to a gene: 11. CDR3 length: 17 amino acids. Germline assignment: CDR1 KGHSH and CDR2 LQKENI. The CDR3 DNA sequence: TGTGCCAGCTCACCACGGGAGTTTTACAGGGGGGCCACTGAAGCTTTCTTT. This gives the protein CASSPREFYRGATEAFF.

CDR3 coding DNA: TGCGCCAGCAGCTTGGTTCAGGGAGGTAGCGAGCAGTACTTC. This gives the protein CASSLVQGGSEQYF. The chain links TRBV5-1 to TRBJ2-7; TRBD2 is a possible D gene (6 bases). The CDR3 runs to 14 residues. V was trimmed by 0 bases and J by 6 bases, leaving 13 bases between them. Germline lookup yields CDR1 SGHRS and CDR2 YFSETQ.

The chain employs TRBV19 and TRBJ2-2, with 14 bases fitting TRBD2. The V gene end was trimmed by 6 bases and the J gene end by 5 bases; junction bases not matched to a gene: 5. The CDR3 runs to 16 residues. Germline-derived CDR1 and CDR2 are LNHDA and SQIVND (reference sequence). The CDR3 here is CASSPTSGRVTGELFF. In DNA, the CDR3 is TGTGCCAGTAGCCCGACTAGCGGGAGGGTAACCGGGGAGCTGTTTTTT.

Concerning this clone: Other DNA sequences of this sample code for an identical CDR3. This sequence joins TRBV6-5 and TRBJ1-5; TRBD1 matches at 7 bases. The germline V gene has CDR1 MNHEY and CDR2 SVGAGI. The CDR3 has 15 residues. The ends lost 6 bases at V and 0 bases at J; junction bases unmatched: 5. The CDR3 sequence: CASRPDRVSNQPQHF. The CDR3 DNA reads as TGTGCCAGCAGACCCGACAGGGTTAGCAATCAGCCCCAGCATTTT.

The rearrangement uses TRBV4-3 and TRBJ2-6, with TRBD2 matching 7 bases. This CDR3 is built from 19 residues. With 3 bases clipped from V and 4 bases from J, the junction kept 15 bases outside the gene matches. Germline-derived CDR1 and CDR2 are LGHNA and YSLEER. The CDR3 nucleotides are TGCGCCAGCAGCCAGGTATTTAGTGGGAGGGGAGCCGGGGCCAACGTCCTGACTTTC. This gives the protein CASSQVFSGRGAGANVLTF.

The genes are TRBV10-1 and TRBJ2-1; 8 bases are shared with TRBD2. With 1 base clipped from V and 6 bases from J, the junction kept 8 bases outside the gene matches. Germline CDR1 is WNHNN and CDR2 is SYGVQD (reference sequence). The CDR3 extends over 16 amino acids. The CDR3 DNA sequence: TGCGCCAGCAGTGAGTTACCGGGACTAGGGGGCAATGAGCAGTTCTTC. Protein product: CASSELPGLGGNEQFF.

This clone occurred once. V usage is TRBV7-9 and J usage is TRBJ2-1; 7 positions match TRBD2. Germline-derived CDR1 and CDR2 are SEHNR and FQNEAQ (reference sequence). This CDR3 spans 16 amino acids. Trimming cost V 5 bases and J 7 bases; bases outside gene matches: 14. CDR3 sequence (DNA): TGTGCCAGCAGCCCGCCCCCGGCTAGCGGAAAGAATGAGCAGTTCTTC. Amino acids: CASSPPPASGKNEQFF. The whole variable domain, remainder taken from reference TRBV7-9 and TRBJ2-1, is DTGVSQNPRHKITKRGQNVTFRCDPISEHNRLYWYRQTLGQGPEFLTYFQNEAQLEKSRLLSDRFSAERPKGSFSTLEIQRTEQGDSAMYLCASSPPPASGKNEQFFGPGTRLTVL.

V and J are TRBV18 and TRBJ1-4; D unresolved. CDR3 length: 16 residues. With 1 base removed from V and 7 bases from J, the gap between germline ends came to 16 bases. Looked up from germline, CDR1 is KGHSH and CDR2 is LQKENI. In DNA, the CDR3 is TGTGCCAGCTCACCACTGGCAGCCGCCTCGGGTGAAAAACTGTTTTTT. Residues: CASSPLAAASGEKLFF.

This chain connects TRBV7-8 to TRBJ2-7, with 13 bases matching TRBD2. J was trimmed by 4 bases and V by 0 bases; bases with no gene match: 9. CDR3 length: 18 residues. Per germline, CDR1 SGHVS and CDR2 FQNEAQ. CDR3 DNA: TGTGCCAGCAGCTTAGCGCCGATACTAGCGGGAGGGCCATACGAGCAGTACTTC. Translated, it gives CASSLAPILAGGPYEQYF.

The V and J genes are TRBV5-4 and TRBJ1-2; no definite D call. With 0 bases removed from V and 0 bases from J, the gap between germline ends came to 12 bases. There are 16 residues in the CDR3. The germline V gene has CDR1 SGHNT and CDR2 YYREEE (reference sequence). CDR3 residues: CASSLAGTAPNYGYTF. CDR3 sequence (DNA): TGTGCCAGCAGCTTGGCCGGAACAGCTCCTAACTATGGCTACACCTTC.